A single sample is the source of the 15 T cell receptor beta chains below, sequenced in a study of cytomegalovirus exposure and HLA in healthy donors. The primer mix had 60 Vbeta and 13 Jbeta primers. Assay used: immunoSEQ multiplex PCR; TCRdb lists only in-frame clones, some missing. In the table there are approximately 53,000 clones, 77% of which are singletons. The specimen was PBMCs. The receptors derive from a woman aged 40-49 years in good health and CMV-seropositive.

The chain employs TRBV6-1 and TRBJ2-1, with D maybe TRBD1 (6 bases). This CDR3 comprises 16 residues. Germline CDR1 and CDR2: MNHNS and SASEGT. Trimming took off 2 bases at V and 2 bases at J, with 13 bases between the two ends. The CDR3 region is CASSERATGTYNEQFF. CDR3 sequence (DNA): TGTGCCAGCAGTGAAAGGGCAACAGGGACCTACAATGAGCAGTTCTTC.

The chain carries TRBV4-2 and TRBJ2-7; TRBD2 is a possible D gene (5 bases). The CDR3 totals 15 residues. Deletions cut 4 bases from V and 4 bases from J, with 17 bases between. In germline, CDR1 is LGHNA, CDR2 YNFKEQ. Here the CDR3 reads CASSLILGGKYEQYF. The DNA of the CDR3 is TGTGCCAGCAGCCTAATCTTAGGAGGCAAGTACGAGCAGTACTTC.

The CDR3 sequence is CASSGGEDTQYF. CDR3 bases: TGCGCCAGCAGTGGAGGAGAAGATACGCAGTATTTT. V is TRBV10-2 and J is TRBJ2-3; D uncertain. The CDR3 is made up of 12 amino acids. From germline, CDR1 is WSHSY and CDR2 SAAADI. Trimming removed 4 bases at V and 5 bases at J, with 7 bases between.

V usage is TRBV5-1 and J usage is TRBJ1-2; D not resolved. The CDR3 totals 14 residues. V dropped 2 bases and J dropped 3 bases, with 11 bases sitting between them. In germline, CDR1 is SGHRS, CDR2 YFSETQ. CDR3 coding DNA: TGCGCCAGCAGCTTATCTGGGCGCGACTATGGCTACACCTTC. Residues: CASSLSGRDYGYTF. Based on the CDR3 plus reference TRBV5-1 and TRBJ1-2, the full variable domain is KAGVTQTPRYLIKTRGQQVTLSCSPISGHRSVSWYQQTPGQGLQFLFEYFSETQRNKGNFPGRFSGRQFSNSRSEMNVSTLELGDSALYLCASSLSGRDYGYTFGSGTRLTVV.

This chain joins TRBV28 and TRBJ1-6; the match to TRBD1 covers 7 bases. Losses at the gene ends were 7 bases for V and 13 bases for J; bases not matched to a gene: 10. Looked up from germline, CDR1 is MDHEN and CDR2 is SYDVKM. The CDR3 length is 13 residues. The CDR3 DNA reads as TGTGCCAGCAAAGGACAGGAACCCTCCCCCCTCCACTTT. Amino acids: CASKGQEPSPLHF.

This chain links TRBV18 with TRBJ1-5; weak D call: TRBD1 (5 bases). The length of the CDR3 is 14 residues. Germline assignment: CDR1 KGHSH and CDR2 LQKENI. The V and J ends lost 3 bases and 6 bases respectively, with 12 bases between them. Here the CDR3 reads CASSPQGGSQPQHF. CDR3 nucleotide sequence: TGTGCCAGCTCACCTCAGGGTGGAAGTCAGCCCCAGCATTTT.

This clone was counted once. The CDR3 bases are TGTGCCAGTAGTATAGACAAACTAGCGGGGCCCTCAGATAAAGGGGAGCTGTTTTTT. Translated, it gives CASSIDKLAGPSDKGELFF. This chain joins TRBV19 and TRBJ2-2; 10 nucleotides align to TRBD2. V was clipped by 0 bases and J by 8 bases; unmatched bases: 15. Germline loops: CDR1 LNHDA, CDR2 SQIVND (reference sequence). The length of the CDR3 is 19 residues.

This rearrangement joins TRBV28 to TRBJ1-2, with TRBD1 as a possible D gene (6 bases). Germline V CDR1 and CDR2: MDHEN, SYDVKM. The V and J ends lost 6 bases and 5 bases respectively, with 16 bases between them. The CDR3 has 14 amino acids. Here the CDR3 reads CASSPAGGAYGYTF. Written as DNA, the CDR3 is TGTGCCAGCAGCCCTGCGGGGGGGGCTTATGGCTACACCTTC.

The CDR3 loop reads CASSLSASGGANMKGETQYF. The CDR3 DNA reads as TGTGCCAGCAGTTTATCCGCTAGCGGGGGGGCCAATATGAAGGGAGAGACCCAGTACTTC. The gene calls are TRBV27 and TRBJ2-5, with 12 bases fitting TRBD2. Trimming cost V 0 bases and J 4 bases; bases outside gene matches: 15. Germline CDR1 and CDR2: MNHEY and SMNVEV (reference sequence). The CDR3 runs 20 residues.

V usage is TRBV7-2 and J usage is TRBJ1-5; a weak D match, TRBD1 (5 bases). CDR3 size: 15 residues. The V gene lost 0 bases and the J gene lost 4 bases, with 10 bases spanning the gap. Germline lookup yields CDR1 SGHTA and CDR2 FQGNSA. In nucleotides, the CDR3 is TGTGCCAGCAGCTTAGCCGGGGGTGCTAATCAGCCCCAGCATTTT. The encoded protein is CASSLAGGANQPQHF.

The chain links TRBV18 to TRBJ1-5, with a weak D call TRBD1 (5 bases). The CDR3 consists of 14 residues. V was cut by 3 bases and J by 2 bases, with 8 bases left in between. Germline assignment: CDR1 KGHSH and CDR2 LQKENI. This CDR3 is CASSPTGGNQPQHF. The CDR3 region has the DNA TGTGCCAGCTCACCGACGGGGGGCAATCAGCCCCAGCATTTT.

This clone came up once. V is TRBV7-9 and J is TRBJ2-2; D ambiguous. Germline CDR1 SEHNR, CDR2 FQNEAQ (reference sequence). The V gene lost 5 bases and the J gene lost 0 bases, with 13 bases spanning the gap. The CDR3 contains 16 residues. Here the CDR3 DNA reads TGTGCCAGCAGCCGAGATCAGGTTACGAACACCGGGGAGCTGTTTTTT. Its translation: CASSRDQVTNTGELFF.

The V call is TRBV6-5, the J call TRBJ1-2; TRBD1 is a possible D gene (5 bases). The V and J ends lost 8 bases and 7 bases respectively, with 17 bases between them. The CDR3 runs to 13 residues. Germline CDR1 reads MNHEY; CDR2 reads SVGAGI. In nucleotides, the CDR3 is TGTGCCAGCGTGGGAGGCCCCCAGGGTGGCTACACCTTC. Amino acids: CASVGGPQGGYTF.

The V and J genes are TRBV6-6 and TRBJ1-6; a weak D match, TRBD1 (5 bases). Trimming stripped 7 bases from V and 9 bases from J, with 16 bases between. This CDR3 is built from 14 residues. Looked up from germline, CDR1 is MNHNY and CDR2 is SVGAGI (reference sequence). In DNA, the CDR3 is TGTGCCAGCACCAGGGACTCCGGGGGTTCACCCCTCCACTTT. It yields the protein CASTRDSGGSPLHF.

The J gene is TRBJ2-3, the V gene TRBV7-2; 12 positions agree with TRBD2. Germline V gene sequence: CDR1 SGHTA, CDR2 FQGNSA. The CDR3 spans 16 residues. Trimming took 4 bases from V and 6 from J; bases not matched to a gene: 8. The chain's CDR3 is CASSSGLAGISDTQYF. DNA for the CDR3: TGTGCCAGCAGCTCAGGACTAGCGGGGATCTCGGATACGCAGTATTTT.